This TCR beta chain was recovered during a study of control samples from healthy donors and cancer patients. The CDR3 extends over 16 amino acids. Trimming left V 1 base short and J 4 bases short, with 17 bases between. The germline V gene encodes CDR1 SGHNT and CDR2 YYREEE (reference sequence). Produced via immunoSEQ multiplex PCR; TCRdb's table is partial and in-frame only. The sample lists 150,000 to 200,000 clones, nearly 90% occurring once. The sequenced sample was blood. This receptor was identified in a woman in her fifties or sixties in good health. This chain connects TRBV5-4 to TRBJ2-5; D may be TRBD1 or TRBD2 (5 bases each). The CDR3 loop is CASSLPGAARLETQYF. The CDR3 DNA reads TGTGCCAGCAGCTTGCCCGGGGCCGCTAGGTTAGAGACCCAGTACTTC.